Listed below are T cell receptor beta chains from one sample, sequenced in a study of T cell responses to AZD1222 COVID-19 vaccine. Clones were sequenced by immunoSEQ multiplex PCR, and TCRdb holds only the in-frame ones, with some missing. Counted here are tens of thousands of clones, 85% to 90% occurring once; the ten biggest clones make up approximately 5%. The specimen comprised peripheral blood, sampled 28 days after the second AZD1222 dose. The receptor source for this set is an adult who received the AZD1222 COVID-19 vaccine. Both conserved end residues are trimmed from each CDR3. The order of the fields is clone size, V gene, J gene, CDR3 protein. A clone size is listed for some rows: how often the clone was seen (once, few, many), or a class if it is expanded.

clone_size: NA
v_call: TRBV10-2
j_call: TRBJ1-5
cdr3_aa: ASSELVGTGGARPQH

clone_size: NA
v_call: TRBV6-6
j_call: TRBJ2-2
cdr3_aa: ASRERLTGELF

clone_size: NA
v_call: TRBV2
j_call: TRBJ1-5
cdr3_aa: ASAGQANQPQH

clone_size: NA
v_call: TRBV6-5
j_call: TRBJ1-2
cdr3_aa: ASSYTTGPNYGYT

clone_size: NA
v_call: TRBV3-1/TRBV3-2
j_call: TRBJ1-1
cdr3_aa: ASSQEVGEAF

clone_size: once
v_call: TRBV7-9
j_call: TRBJ1-3
cdr3_aa: ASSLAGGWADNSGNTIY

clone_size: NA
v_call: TRBV4-1
j_call: TRBJ2-3
cdr3_aa: ASSQEQGDTQY

clone_size: NA
v_call: TRBV5-6
j_call: TRBJ2-7
cdr3_aa: ASSLLGTGRHEQY

clone_size: NA
v_call: TRBV19
j_call: TRBJ1-2
cdr3_aa: ATSSGTGIYGYT

clone_size: NA
v_call: TRBV7-8
j_call: TRBJ2-7
cdr3_aa: ASSLQRDRAYEQY

clone_size: NA
v_call: TRBV18
j_call: TRBJ2-4
cdr3_aa: ASSRRTAKNIQY

clone_size: NA
v_call: TRBV18
j_call: TRBJ2-1
cdr3_aa: ASSRLAGVEQF

clone_size: NA
v_call: TRBV30
j_call: TRBJ1-3
cdr3_aa: AWTNSGNTIY

clone_size: NA
v_call: TRBV3-1/TRBV3-2
j_call: TRBJ2-7
cdr3_aa: ASSQEGSYEQY

clone_size: NA
v_call: TRBV6-7
j_call: TRBJ2-1
cdr3_aa: ASSYSNSFGEQF

clone_size: NA
v_call: TRBV27
j_call: TRBJ2-7
cdr3_aa: ASSLVGAPYEQY

clone_size: NA
v_call: TRBV5-1
j_call: TRBJ1-6
cdr3_aa: ASKEDRENSPLH

clone_size: NA
v_call: TRBV19
j_call: TRBJ1-2
cdr3_aa: ASSIDRDRGRNGYT

clone_size: NA
v_call: TRBV5-4
j_call: TRBJ1-1
cdr3_aa: ASTNTGGTEAF

clone_size: NA
v_call: TRBV2
j_call: TRBJ2-5
cdr3_aa: ASGTSGLAEETQY

clone_size: NA
v_call: TRBV10-1
j_call: TRBJ2-5
cdr3_aa: ASSDFAQGGGETQY

clone_size: NA
v_call: TRBV9
j_call: TRBJ2-2
cdr3_aa: ASSVGVGELF

clone_size: NA
v_call: TRBV9
j_call: TRBJ1-3
cdr3_aa: ASSVGGNTIY

clone_size: NA
v_call: TRBV3-1/TRBV3-2
j_call: TRBJ1-2
cdr3_aa: ASSHWSTGRIGYT

clone_size: NA
v_call: TRBV6-5
j_call: TRBJ1-4
cdr3_aa: ASRADRAPNEKLF

clone_size: NA
v_call: TRBV2
j_call: TRBJ1-1
cdr3_aa: ASSEAVYTEAF

clone_size: NA
v_call: TRBV18
j_call: TRBJ1-5
cdr3_aa: ASSPYSNQPQH

clone_size: NA
v_call: TRBV11-2
j_call: TRBJ1-6
cdr3_aa: ASSLVPLSPLH

clone_size: NA
v_call: TRBV7-3
j_call: TRBJ1-1
cdr3_aa: ASSLMWRVENTEAF

clone_size: NA
v_call: TRBV9
j_call: TRBJ2-4
cdr3_aa: ASSVGGDSKNIQY

clone_size: NA
v_call: TRBV6-5
j_call: TRBJ1-1
cdr3_aa: ASSRYPENTEAF

clone_size: NA
v_call: TRBV18
j_call: TRBJ2-1
cdr3_aa: ASSRGTPSSYNEQF

clone_size: NA
v_call: TRBV19
j_call: TRBJ2-5
cdr3_aa: ASTPRQGPRETQY

clone_size: NA
v_call: TRBV29-1
j_call: TRBJ1-2
cdr3_aa: SVDTSGGYT

clone_size: NA
v_call: TRBV19
j_call: TRBJ2-2
cdr3_aa: ASALAGAYTGELF

clone_size: NA
v_call: TRBV7-2
j_call: TRBJ2-1
cdr3_aa: ASSLDRASYNEQF

clone_size: few
v_call: TRBV2
j_call: TRBJ1-1
cdr3_aa: ASSDRQSAEAF

clone_size: NA
v_call: TRBV5-4
j_call: TRBJ2-3
cdr3_aa: ASSRGRLAGASDTQY

clone_size: NA
v_call: TRBV15
j_call: TRBJ1-1
cdr3_aa: ATSRDPTGRAEAF

clone_size: once
v_call: TRBV11-2
j_call: TRBJ2-2
cdr3_aa: ASGRENTGELF

clone_size: NA
v_call: TRBV2
j_call: TRBJ1-3
cdr3_aa: ASTPRGGGNTIY

clone_size: few
v_call: TRBV9
j_call: TRBJ2-2
cdr3_aa: ASTRLGTGELF

clone_size: NA
v_call: TRBV5-1
j_call: TRBJ1-1
cdr3_aa: ASSDRGNTEAF

clone_size: NA
v_call: TRBV2
j_call: TRBJ1-3
cdr3_aa: ASSDPAGASSGNTIY

clone_size: NA
v_call: TRBV5-1
j_call: TRBJ1-1
cdr3_aa: ASSEGLGTEAF

clone_size: NA
v_call: TRBV7-9
j_call: TRBJ1-2
cdr3_aa: ASSGSATPGNYGYT

clone_size: NA
v_call: TRBV6-5
j_call: TRBJ1-2
cdr3_aa: ASRDRVGGYT

clone_size: NA
v_call: TRBV5-5
j_call: TRBJ1-3
cdr3_aa: ASSSGPNGGNTIY

clone_size: NA
v_call: TRBV11-1
j_call: TRBJ1-2
cdr3_aa: ASSPRPGDGYT

clone_size: NA
v_call: TRBV5-1
j_call: TRBJ1-1
cdr3_aa: ASSGTTGFTEAF

clone_size: NA
v_call: TRBV2
j_call: TRBJ1-1
cdr3_aa: ASSGTGTRNTEAF

clone_size: NA
v_call: TRBV27
j_call: TRBJ1-1
cdr3_aa: ASSSEVNTEAF

clone_size: NA
v_call: TRBV2
j_call: TRBJ2-7
cdr3_aa: ASRMTGINEQY

clone_size: NA
v_call: TRBV2
j_call: TRBJ1-1
cdr3_aa: ASISQGGMTEAF

clone_size: NA
v_call: TRBV19
j_call: TRBJ1-6
cdr3_aa: ASSMVTGANSPLH

clone_size: NA
v_call: TRBV19
j_call: TRBJ1-1
cdr3_aa: ASSNLRGGNTEAF

clone_size: NA
v_call: TRBV7-9
j_call: TRBJ2-2
cdr3_aa: ASSPTGIGELF

clone_size: NA
v_call: TRBV6-5
j_call: TRBJ1-2
cdr3_aa: ASTGKQGVNYGYT

clone_size: NA
v_call: TRBV5-6
j_call: TRBJ1-2
cdr3_aa: ASSLRRGGFYLYGYT

clone_size: NA
v_call: TRBV18
j_call: TRBJ1-3
cdr3_aa: ASSQLTLGGNTIY